The 25 T cell receptor beta chains below were found in one sample sequenced in a study of immune heterogeneity within non-small cell lung tumors. TCR beta CDR3 was amplified by multiplex PCR, first round around 10 cycles, 32 V and 13 J primers. TCRdb re-called the multiplex PCR reads through MiXCR, storing one row per CDR3 protein. The table includes 2,500 to 3,000 distinct CDR3 sequences, about 24% detected once. At approximately 600 ng per sample, bulk tumor genomic DNA provided the template. Biopsy collection occurred during surgery, with several far-apart biopsies per primary tumor. Those enrolled were patients newly diagnosed with untreated non-small cell lung cancer and undergoing curative surgery. The sample consisted of lung tumor tissue. Receptors were obtained from a man aged 60 to 69 with non-small cell lung cancer.

This clonotype is medium-sized (0.01 to 0.1%). CDR3 loop: CSANLRGGTGELFF. The CDR3 DNA follows: TGCAGTGCTAATTTAAGGGGCGGAACCGGGGAGCTGTTTTTT. The chain employs TRBV20-1 and TRBJ2-2; weak D call: TRBD1 (5 bases). Trimming left V 4 bases short and J 5 bases short, with 14 bases between. This CDR3 contains 14 residues. The germline V gene encodes CDR1 DFQATT and CDR2 SNEGSKA (reference sequence).

By frequency in the sample, this clonotype is medium-sized. V usage is TRBV28 and J usage is TRBJ2-1; 13 bases line up with TRBD2. This CDR3 comprises 15 residues. Germline-derived CDR1 and CDR2 are MDHEN and SYDVKM. V dropped 3 bases and J dropped 9; count of bases not matched to a gene: 5. In DNA form, the CDR3 reads TGTGCCAGCAGTTTCGGACTAGCGGGAGTAAGTGAGCAGTTCTTC. Translated: CASSFGLAGVSEQFF.

Note on this clonotype: Given a much more abundant clone one base away, this may be a read error. V is TRBV20-1 and J is TRBJ2-3; 10 bases align to TRBD1. This CDR3 contains 16 residues. Germline V gene sequence: CDR1 DFQATT, CDR2 SNEGSKA (reference sequence). V dropped 0 bases and J dropped 5; count of bases not matched to a gene: 8. CDR3 sequence reads: CSARDYSTGGEDTQYF. DNA of the CDR3: TGCAGTGCTAGAGATTACTCGACAGGGGGCGAAGATACGCAGTATTTT.

With regard to this clonotype: The junction differs from germline at one of its ends, possibly a read error. The chain uses TRBV6-1 and TRBJ2-2; 9 positions match TRBD2. CDR3 length: 15 amino acids. CDR1 MNHNS and CDR2 SASEGT come from the germline V gene. The CDR3 is CASSVAGVGTGELFF. The CDR3 bases are TGTGCCAGCAGTGTAGCGGGAGTTGGAACCGGTGAGCTGTTTTTT.

This clonotype was seen a few times. This clone may be a read error of a much larger clone one base away. V gene TRBV28 combines with J gene TRBJ1-6, with a tentative D call TRBD1 (5 bases). Between the trimmed V and J ends, which lost 4 bases and 10 bases, there was a span of 14 bases. The CDR3 sequence is 14 residues long. The germline CDR1 and CDR2 sequences are MDHEN and SYDVKM. CDR3 DNA: TGTGCCAGCAGTTCGGGACTGGTTTTGTCACCCCTCCACTTT. As protein: CASSSGLVLSPLHF.

In this sample, this clonotype is medium-sized. This chain links TRBV11-2 with TRBJ2-5, with D hard to call. The germline V gene encodes CDR1 SGHAT and CDR2 FQNNGV. V dropped 5 bases and J dropped 3 bases, with 22 bases sitting between them. The CDR3 is made up of 17 amino acids. CDR3 region: CASSLHQFGCDKETQYF. The CDR3 DNA sequence: TGTGCCAGCAGCCTACACCAATTCGGGTGTGACAAAGAGACCCAGTACTTC. Supplemented by reference TRBV11-2 and TRBJ2-5, the full variable domain reads EAGVAQSPRYKIIEKRQSVAFWCNPISGHATLYWYQQILGQGPKLLIQFQNNGVVDDSQLPKDRFSAERLKGVDSTLKIQPAKLEDSAVYLCASSLHQFGCDKETQYFGPGTRLLVL.

This clonotype rates as medium-sized. V is TRBV12-3 or TRBV12-4 and J is TRBJ1-4; D gene ambiguous. V lost 6 bases and J 10 bases, leaving 15 bases between the germline ends. The CDR3 is 13 residues long. The CDR3 nucleotides read TGTGCCAGCAGCCCAGTCGGCTCCGGAAAACTGTTTTTT. Amino acid sequence: CASSPVGSGKLFF.

V is TRBV11-2 and J is TRBJ1-1; the match to TRBD1 covers 7 bases. CDR1 is SGHAT and CDR2 is FQNNGV in the germline V gene. This CDR3 has 13 amino acids. The chain's CDR3 is CGRTGVGNTEAFF. The CDR3 nucleotides are TGTGGCAGAACAGGGGTAGGGAACACTGAAGCTTTCTTT.

This clonotype is labeled medium-sized. V and J are TRBV19 and TRBJ2-1, with D tentatively TRBD2 (5 bases). CDR3 length equals 15 residues. Deletions cut 3 bases from V and 7 bases from J, with 16 bases between. Per germline, CDR1 LNHDA and CDR2 SQIVND (reference sequence). For the CDR3, the DNA is TGTGCCAGTAGTATTTTTGTGGGAGTGTGGAATGAGCAGTTCTTC. Its protein product is CASSIFVGVWNEQFF.

In the case of this clonotype: This sequence may be a read error, since a much larger clone differs from it by one base. CDR3 in amino acids: CSAFYNQQFF. CDR3 DNA: TGCAGTGCCTTTTACAATCAGCAGTTCTTC. The V call is TRBV20-1, the J call TRBJ2-1, with D uncertain. In germline, CDR1 is DFQATT, CDR2 SNEGSKA (reference sequence). This CDR3 comprises 10 residues.

This clonotype is medium-sized by share. This sequence joins TRBV11-2 and TRBJ2-2; possibly TRBD1 for D (5 bases). The CDR3 contains 15 residues. V lost 3 bases and J 4 bases, leaving 12 bases between the germline ends. Germline loops: CDR1 SGHAT, CDR2 FQNNGV. The CDR3, as DNA: TGTGCCAGCAGCTTTTTCCAGGGTGCCACCGGGGAGCTGTTTTTT. This codes for CASSFFQGATGELFF.

This clonotype is deemed medium-sized. The chain uses TRBV20-1 and TRBJ2-1; 9 nucleotides align to TRBD2. Germline CDR1 reads DFQATT; CDR2 reads SNEGSKA (reference sequence). The J segment lost 5 bases and the V segment lost 5 bases, leaving 7 bases of the junction unmatched. The CDR3 covers 14 residues. Here the CDR3 DNA reads TGCAGTGCTTACACTAGCGGGCCCGACAATGAGCAGTTCTTC. Protein product: CSAYTSGPDNEQFF.

Details on this clonotype: One end of the junction does not line up with germline, which may come from a read error. This rearrangement joins TRBV13 to TRBJ2-1; maybe TRBD2 (6 bases). This CDR3 comprises 15 residues. The germline CDR1 and CDR2 sequences are PRHDT and FYEKMQ (reference sequence). The CDR3 loop reads CASSLRGQSYNQQFF. The CDR3 DNA follows: TGTGCCAGCAGCCTGCGGGGCCAGTCCTACAATCAGCAGTTCTTC.

This clonotype is medium-sized (0.01 to 0.1%) by share. V usage is TRBV5-1 and J usage is TRBJ2-7; 7 bases fit TRBD2. The length of the CDR3 is 14 residues. In germline, CDR1 is SGHRS, CDR2 YFSETQ. The V gene end was trimmed by 4 bases and the J gene end by 0 bases; junction bases not matched to a gene: 4. The CDR3 spells CASSPRDYSYEQYF. In DNA, the CDR3 is TGCGCCAGCAGCCCTAGGGACTACTCCTACGAGCAGTACTTC.

Concerning this clonotype: A much larger clone lies a single base off, so this may be a read error. The DNA for the CDR3 is TGTGCCAGCAGTTTAAGAGGGTATGGCTACACCTTC. Its translation: CASSLRGYGYTF. The chain couples TRBV12-3 or TRBV12-4 to TRBJ1-2; D uncertain. The CDR3 extends over 12 amino acids. Trimming removed 2 bases at V and 5 bases at J, with 6 bases between.

With respect to this clonotype: This CDR3 is missing its conserved last phenylalanine or tryptophan, likely due to a read error. This sequence joins TRBV19 and TRBJ2-1; TRBD1 aligns across 8 bases. The germline gives CDR1 LNHDA, CDR2 SQIVND (reference sequence). CDR3 length equals 15 residues. J lost 4 bases, V lost 3 bases, and 5 bases had no gene match. The CDR3 coding sequence is TGTGCCAGTAGTATCCGGACAGGGACTTACAATGAGCAGTTCCTC. This gives the protein CASSIRTGTYNEQFL.

This clonotype is labeled medium-sized (0.01 to 0.1%). V usage is TRBV19 and J usage is TRBJ1-1, with TRBD1 matching over 7 bases. Per the germline V gene, CDR1 is LNHDA and CDR2 is SQIVND (reference sequence). The CDR3 covers 18 residues. V lost 4 bases, J lost 4 bases, and 18 bases stayed unmatched. CDR3 amino acids: CASSTHYRGHIKGTEAFF. The DNA of the CDR3 is TGTGCCAGTAGTACCCATTACAGGGGCCATATTAAGGGCACTGAAGCTTTCTTT.

By proportion, this clonotype is hyperexpanded. J is TRBJ2-3 and V is TRBV19, with 11 bases lining up with TRBD2. This CDR3 is built from 16 residues. The germline gives CDR1 LNHDA, CDR2 SQIVND (reference sequence). V dropped 5 bases and J dropped 6; count of bases not matched to a gene: 10. Written as DNA, the CDR3 is TGTGCCAGTAGTCCACTACTAGCGGGAGTTAGGGATACGCAGTATTTT. Translated: CASSPLLAGVRDTQYF.

Comment on this clonotype: It may be a read error: a sequence one base away is much more abundant. This chain uses TRBV6-1 with TRBJ1-2, with D perhaps matching TRBD1 (5 bases). The V and J ends lost 10 bases and 8 bases respectively, with 17 bases between them. This CDR3 is 12 amino acids long. The germline V gene encodes CDR1 MNHNS and CDR2 SASEGT. CDR3 protein: CAIRAGGWGYTF. The CDR3 region has the DNA TGTGCCATCAGGGCGGGAGGATGGGGCTACACCTTC.

V is TRBV5-8 and J is TRBJ2-1; D possibly matches TRBD1 or TRBD2 (5 bases each). The CDR3 extends over 15 amino acids. Germline V CDR1 and CDR2: SGHTS, YDEGEE. The V end lost 0 bases, the J end lost 0 bases, and 7 bases lay between the germline ends. The DNA for the CDR3 is TGTGCCAGCAGCTTGGGGGGACCCTCCTACAATGAGCAGTTCTTC. As protein: CASSLGGPSYNEQFF. Based on the CDR3 plus reference TRBV5-8 and TRBJ2-1, the full variable domain is EAGVTQSPTHLIKTRGQQATLRCSPISGHTSVYWYQQALGLGLQFLLWYDEGEERNRGNFPPRFSGRQFPNYSSELNVNALELEDSALYLCASSLGGPSYNEQFFGPGTRLTVL.

CDR3 sequence: CSARASMGYGTSSYNEQFF. Here the CDR3 DNA reads TGCAGTGCTAGAGCCTCGATGGGGTACGGGACGAGCTCCTACAATGAGCAGTTCTTC. J is TRBJ2-1 and V is TRBV20-1; D might be TRBD1 or TRBD2, each matching 5 bases. The V end lost 1 base, the J end lost 0 bases, and 22 bases lay between the germline ends. CDR1 DFQATT and CDR2 SNEGSKA come from the germline V gene (reference sequence). This CDR3 contains 19 residues.

Judged by abundance, this clonotype is medium-sized. The rearrangement links TRBV4-2 to TRBJ2-7, with no clear D. This CDR3 contains 15 residues. Trimming took 0 bases from V and 3 from J, leaving 12 bases between them. CDR1 is LGHNA and CDR2 is YNFKEQ in the germline V gene. In DNA, the CDR3 is TGTGCCAGCAGCCAAGACCCGGCTCTTCGCTACGAGCAGTACTTC. Its protein product is CASSQDPALRYEQYF.

This clonotype qualifies as medium-sized. The rearrangement links TRBV18 to TRBJ2-7; D is ambiguous. CDR1 is KGHSH and CDR2 is LQKENI in the germline V gene. Trimming shortened V by 2 bases and J by 6 bases, and 11 bases separated the two germline ends. The CDR3 sequence is 13 residues long. The CDR3 coding sequence is TGTGCCAGCTCACCAAATCTCGAAGGCGAGCAGTACTTC. Amino acid sequence: CASSPNLEGEQYF. The whole variable domain, filled in from reference TRBV18 and TRBJ2-7, reads NAGVMQNPRHLVRRRGQEARLRCSPMKGHSHVYWYRQLPEEGLKFMVYLQKENIIDESGMPKERFSAEFPKEGPSILRIQQVVRGDSAAYFCASSPNLEGEQYFGPGTRLTVT.

To note about this clonotype: A much larger clone lies one base from this, so it may be a read error. In this CDR3 the conserved last residue, phenylalanine or tryptophan, is missing, so a read error is likely. V and J are TRBV10-2 and TRBJ2-1; 12 nucleotides align to TRBD2. J lost 4 bases, V lost 2 bases, and 9 bases had no gene match. Germline V gene sequence: CDR1 WSHSY, CDR2 SAAADI. This CDR3 comprises 18 residues. The CDR3 loop is CASSETEFLAGGYNEQFL. Written as DNA, the CDR3 is TGCGCCAGCAGTGAGACGGAATTCCTAGCGGGAGGGTACAATGAGCAGTTCTTG.

In its sample, this clonotype is medium-sized. DNA for the CDR3: TGTGCCAGCAGTGTTGGACCGCAAGGTGGGGAAAAACTGTTTTTT. Translating gives CASSVGPQGGEKLFF. The chain is built from TRBV25-1 and TRBJ1-4; D is ambiguous. The CDR3 totals 15 residues. V lost 4 bases and J lost 8, with 17 bases in between. Germline V lookup: CDR1 MGHDK, CDR2 SYGVNS. Supplemented by reference TRBV25-1 and TRBJ1-4, the full variable domain reads EADIYQTPRYLVIGTGKKITLECSQTMGHDKMYWYQQDPGMELHLIHYSYGVNSTEKGDLSSESTVSRIRTEHFPLTLESARPSHTSQYLCASSVGPQGGEKLFFGSGTQLSVL.